This T cell receptor (beta chain) stems from a study of radiation and T cells in renal cell carcinoma. Time point defined: blood 4 weeks post-SBRT, at nephrectomy. Indicated treatment: 15 Gy SBRT to primary tumor, nephrectomy 4 weeks later. Nephrectomy followed 15 Gy stereotactic body radiation by 4 weeks. Clear cell pathology was present in this patient's renal cell carcinoma. TCRdb keeps only in-frame clones here, not all; method: immunoSEQ multiplex PCR. The sample records 120,000 to 150,000 clones, approximately 86% being singletons. Looked up from germline, CDR1 is SGHVS and CDR2 is FQNEAQ. This CDR3 region has 13 residues. V lost 4 bases, J lost 9 bases, and 10 bases lay in between.

This specimen consisted of blood, obtained from a patient whose treatment included radiotherapy and nephrectomy. The receptor's source is a woman in her 50s with renal cell carcinoma. The gene calls are TRBV7-8 and TRBJ1-6; D call uncertain. As DNA, the CDR3 is TGTGCCAGCAGCTCGGACGGTTTTTCACCCCTCCACTTT. This codes for CASSSDGFSPLHF. The full variable domain, completed using reference TRBV7-8 and TRBJ1-6, is GAGVSQSPRYKVAKRGQDVALRCDPISGHVSLFWYQQALGQGPEFLTYFQNEAQLDKSGLPSDRFFAERPEGSVSTLKIQRTQQEDSAVYLCASSSDGFSPLHFGNGTRLTVT.